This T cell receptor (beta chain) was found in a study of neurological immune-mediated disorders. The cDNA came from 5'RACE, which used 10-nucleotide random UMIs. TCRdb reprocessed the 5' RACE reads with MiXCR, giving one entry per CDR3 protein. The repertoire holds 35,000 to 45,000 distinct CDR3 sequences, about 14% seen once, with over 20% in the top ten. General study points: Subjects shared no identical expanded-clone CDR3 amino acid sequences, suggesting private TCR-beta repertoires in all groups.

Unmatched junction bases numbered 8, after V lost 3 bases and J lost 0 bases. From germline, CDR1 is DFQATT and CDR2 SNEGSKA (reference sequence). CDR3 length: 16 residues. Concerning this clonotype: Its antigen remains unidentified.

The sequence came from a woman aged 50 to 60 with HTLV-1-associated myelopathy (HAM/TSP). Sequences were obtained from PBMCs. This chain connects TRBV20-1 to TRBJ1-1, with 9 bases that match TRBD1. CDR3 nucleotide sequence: TGCAGTGCTAGTAGCGGGACAGGGTACCTGAACACTGAAGCTTTCTTT. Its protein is CSASSGTGYLNTEAFF.